This is a list of T cell receptor beta chains from one sample in a study of blood T cells in healthy people across ages. TCRdb recomputed calls from the 5' RACE reads with MiXCR, one row per CDR3 protein. The sample carries approximately 790,000 distinct CDR3 sequences, 62% recorded once. The sequenced sample consisted of blood. These receptors came from a young man in good health. Both conserved end residues are part of each CDR3. The D gene is left open where the match is weak. Rows may omit the clone size; those that give it use once, few, many or a size class.

TRBV9	.	TRBJ2-4	.	TGTGCCAGCAGCCCACGACAGGGAGGGACGGACATTCAGTACTTC	CASSPRQGGTDIQYF
TRBV12-3/TRBV12-4	.	TRBJ2-5	.	TGTGCCAGCAGTTTTGGTTGGCAGAACTACCAAGAGACCCAGTACTTC	CASSFGWQNYQETQYF
TRBV27	many	TRBJ2-7	TRBD2	TGTGCCAGCAGTTCCCGCCCGGGGGAGGGCGAGCAGTACTTC	CASSSRPGEGEQYF
TRBV6-5	once	TRBJ2-1	TRBD2	TGTGCCAGTGCTCTAGCGGGGGCAAACAATGAGCAGTTCTTC	CASALAGANNEQFF
TRBV3-1	few	TRBJ2-3	TRBD2	TGTGCCAGCAGCCCGACTAGCGGGGAGGTAGATACGCAGTATTTT	CASSPTSGEVDTQYF
TRBV4-1	few	TRBJ2-5	.	TGCGCCAGCAGCCAATCTCCGGATGGGACCCAGTACTTC	CASSQSPDGTQYF
TRBV4-3	.	TRBJ2-1	.	TGCGCCAGCGGACCTCTCGGTGGTGAGCAGTTCTTC	CASGPLGGEQFF
TRBV6-2/TRBV6-3	once	TRBJ2-4	.	TGTGCCAGCAGCTCAGGAAGACGAGCCAAAAACATTCAGTACTTC	CASSSGRRAKNIQYF
TRBV29-1	few	TRBJ2-3	TRBD2	TGCAGCGTCCCTACACTAGCGGGGTCCACAGATACGCAGTATTTT	CSVPTLAGSTDTQYF
TRBV4-3	.	TRBJ2-5	.	TGCGCCAGCAGCCAAGATTCCTTATCCGCGACCCAGTACTTC	CASSQDSLSATQYF
TRBV7-2	.	TRBJ1-2	.	TGTGCCAGCAGCTTAGCGAGAGGGGACTATGGCTACACCTTC	CASSLARGDYGYTF
TRBV27	.	TRBJ2-4	TRBD2	TGTGCCAGCAGCCCCCGGGACTATCAGGACTACAATGAGCAGTACTTC	CASSPRDYQDYNEQYF
TRBV2	once	TRBJ2-7	.	TGTGCCAGCGGGGCAGGGGGGCCCTACGAGCAGTACTTC	CASGAGGPYEQYF
TRBV10-3	.	TRBJ2-5	.	TGTGCCATCAGTGACGGGGTTGAGACCCAGTACTTC	CAISDGVETQYF
TRBV29-1	.	TRBJ1-2	.	TGCAGCGTTGAAGAACGACAGTTTAACTATGGCTACACCTTC	CSVEERQFNYGYTF
TRBV12-3/TRBV12-4	many	TRBJ1-5	TRBD1	TGTGCCAGCACCCCGACAGGGAAAAATCAGCCCCAGCATTTT	CASTPTGKNQPQHF
TRBV21-1	.	TRBJ1-5	.	TGTGCCAGCAGCAAAACATCCGGGACAGGGGGCTTGGACGGCAATCAGCCCCAGCATTTT	CASSKTSGTGGLDGNQPQHF
TRBV20-1	.	TRBJ2-7	.	TGCAGTGCTACCCGGGGAGCCTACGAGCAGTACTTC	CSATRGAYEQYF
TRBV5-6	few	TRBJ1-2	TRBD1	TGTGCCAGCAGTTCAACCCCGGGACAGGGATATGGCTACACCTTC	CASSSTPGQGYGYTF
TRBV6-1	.	TRBJ2-5	TRBD2	TGTGCCAGCAGTGATTTTCCAGCGGGGTTTCGGACCCAGTACTTC	CASSDFPAGFRTQYF
TRBV2	.	TRBJ1-5	.	TGTGCCAGCAGTGAATTAGGCGGACGGAATCAGCCCCAGCATTTT	CASSELGGRNQPQHF
TRBV6-1	.	TRBJ2-7	TRBD1	TGTGCCAGCAGTCAACCGGGACAGGCCTACGAGCAGTACTTC	CASSQPGQAYEQYF
TRBV6-4	once	TRBJ2-1	.	TGTGCCAGCAGTGACTTGACTACCAATGAGCAGTTCTTC	CASSDLTTNEQFF
TRBV7-2	.	TRBJ2-7	TRBD1	TGTGCCAGCAGCTTAGACAGGGGGCCCCGCGAGCAGTACTTC	CASSLDRGPREQYF
TRBV15	.	TRBJ2-7	.	TGTGCCACCAGCAGAGATCGGGGGTACAATGAGCAGTACTTC	CATSRDRGYNEQYF
TRBV5-1	.	TRBJ2-1	.	TGCGCCAGCAGGACCCCGACCCCCTCGTCCTACAATGAGCAGTTCTTC	CASRTPTPSSYNEQFF
TRBV20-1	.	TRBJ1-6	TRBD1	TGCAGTGCTAGAAGGCAGGGGGATTCACCCCTCCACTTT	CSARRQGDSPLHF
TRBV29-1	.	TRBJ1-5	.	TGCAGCGTTGCGTCAGGAGATGGTACAAATCAGCCCCAGCATTTT	CSVASGDGTNQPQHF
TRBV12-3/TRBV12-4	.	TRBJ1-6	.	TGTGCCAGCAGTTTCGGCCAGGGGAGTTCACCCCTCCACTTT	CASSFGQGSSPLHF
TRBV6-5	.	TRBJ2-1	.	TGTGCCAGCAGTGGTTGGGCGACAGAGCAGTTCTTC	CASSGWATEQFF
TRBV6-2/TRBV6-3	few	TRBJ2-2	.	TGTGCCAGCAGCCTAACGGACGGCAGCACCGGGGAGCTGTTTTTT	CASSLTDGSTGELFF